A selection of T cell receptor beta chains follows, all from one sample in a study of T cell repertoires in cytomegalovirus infection. Their target antigens are unknown. TCRdb re-derived calls from the reads in MiXCR, one entry per CDR3 protein. The sample includes 550,000 to 700,000 distinct CDR3 sequences, approximately 40% of them seen just once. Here the sequenced sample was cultured PBMCs, taken from culture after CMV antigen stimulation. All receptors derive from a human donor in good health (CMV status not recorded). Some clones in this sample may be carry-over from other donors' samples. The CDR3 runs from the conserved cysteine through the conserved F or W. D genes are given only for firm matches. The size of a clone is reported for some rows only, either as once, few or many, or as a class for expanded clones.

J gene | clone size | V gene | D gene | CDR3 protein | CDR3 DNA
TRBJ1-2 | . | TRBV7-8 | . | CASSLGWEWGYTF | TGTGCCAGCAGCCTAGGATGGGAATGGGGCTACACCTTC
TRBJ2-7 | . | TRBV15 | . | CATSGGSYEQYF | TGTGCCACCAGCGGCGGATCCTACGAGCAGTACTTC
TRBJ2-5 | . | TRBV28 | . | CASSTPGGRRGETQYF | TGTGCCAGCAGTACCCCTGGGGGGAGGAGGGGAGAGACCCAGTACTTC
TRBJ1-2 | . | TRBV7-4 | . | CASSWGGGGGYTF | TGTGCCAGCAGCTGGGGGGGCGGTGGTGGCTACACCTTC
TRBJ2-3 | . | TRBV7-2 | TRBD2 | CASSLRWERGRTDTQYF | TGTGCCAGCAGCTTACGTTGGGAGCGGGGGCGCACAGATACGCAGTATTTT
TRBJ2-5 | . | TRBV6-6 | TRBD1 | CASSKTTRQGRSRETQYF | TGTGCCAGCAGCAAAACGACGAGACAGGGGAGGAGTCGGGAGACCCAGTACTTC
TRBJ2-3 | . | TRBV15 | . | CATSRSPSAGLDTQYF | TGTGCCACCAGCAGGTCTCCCAGCGCGGGCTTAGATACGCAGTATTTT
TRBJ2-5 | many | TRBV7-2 | . | CASSPADLAPNRETQYF | TGTGCCAGCAGCCCGGCGGACCTAGCGCCGAACAGGGAGACCCAGTACTTC
TRBJ2-2 | . | TRBV11-2 | . | CASSLPSSGANTGELFF | TGTGCCAGCAGCTTACCATCCAGCGGAGCGAACACCGGGGAGCTGTTTTTT
TRBJ2-5 | few | TRBV5-1 | . | CASSLEGSLGSQYF | TGCGCCAGCAGCCTGGAAGGGTCTCTAGGTTCCCAGTACTTC
TRBJ2-7 | . | TRBV7-2 | TRBD2 | CASSTLGGAYYEQYF | TGTGCCAGCAGCACCCTCGGGGGGGCTTACTACGAGCAGTACTTC